Listed below are T cell receptor beta chains from one sample, sequenced in a study of cytomegalovirus exposure and HLA in healthy donors. Generated by immunoSEQ multiplex PCR, the TCRdb table keeps only in-frame clones and is missing some. The profile shows around 190,000 clones, about 80% of them singletons. The material sequenced was PBMCs. The receptor set was obtained from a woman aged 45-59 years in good health and CMV-seronegative. The CDR3 runs from the conserved cysteine through the conserved F or W. The D gene is left open where the match is weak. The size field is filled for only some rows; it gives once, few, many or a size class.

cdr3_nt	cdr3_aa	clone_size	j_call	v_call	d_call
TGCGCCAGCAGTGAGTCCGGCAGGGACTACGAGCAGTACTTC	CASSESGRDYEQYF	.	TRBJ2-7	TRBV10-2	.
TGTGCCAGCAGTGAAGAGGGCAGGGCCAACTATGGCTACACCTTC	CASSEEGRANYGYTF	.	TRBJ1-2	TRBV2	.
TGTGCCAGCAGCCAAACTAGCGGGAGCTCTTACGAGCAGTACTTC	CASSQTSGSSYEQYF	once	TRBJ2-7	TRBV6-6	TRBD2
TGTGCCAGCACCGGGGGATCCTATGGCTACACCTTC	CASTGGSYGYTF	.	TRBJ1-2	TRBV28	.
TGTGCTAGTGGTTCGCCCTCGCCTGGGGGGGGCACGAGTAGCAATCAGCCCCAGCATTTT	CASGSPSPGGGTSSNQPQHF	.	TRBJ1-5	TRBV12-5	.
TGTGCCAGCAGCTTATCAGGGGGCCACGAGCAGTACTTC	CASSLSGGHEQYF	.	TRBJ2-7	TRBV7-2	TRBD1
TGTGCCAGTAGGCCTTGGCAGGGCAATGAGCAGTTCTTC	CASRPWQGNEQFF	.	TRBJ2-1	TRBV19	.
TGTGCCAGCAGGGACACCACGCTGGCTGGAAACACCATATATTTT	CASRDTTLAGNTIYF	.	TRBJ1-3	TRBV2	.
TGTGCCAGCAAAGCCGGGACAGGGGGAGCTGAGCAGTACTTC	CASKAGTGGAEQYF	.	TRBJ2-7	TRBV6-1	TRBD1
TGTGCCAGCAGTTTATTACTAGCGCACAATGAGCAGTTCTTC	CASSLLLAHNEQFF	.	TRBJ2-1	TRBV27	TRBD2
TGTGCCATAAACAGGGGTACCTATAGCAATCAGCCCCAGCATTTT	CAINRGTYSNQPQHF	.	TRBJ1-5	TRBV9	TRBD1
TGTGCCAGCAGCTTGAGCGGGGTCCATACCACGCAAGTTACGCAGTATTTT	CASSLSGVHTTQVTQYF	.	TRBJ2-3	TRBV5-6	TRBD2
TGTGCCAGTAGTATCGTCCAGGGAGGCGGCTACACCTTC	CASSIVQGGGYTF	.	TRBJ1-2	TRBV19	.
TGTGCCAGCGGCCGGACTAGCGGGGCTACTTACGAGCAGTACTTC	CASGRTSGATYEQYF	.	TRBJ2-7	TRBV2	TRBD2
TGTGCCAGCAGACCTCCAACAGGCAACTCTGGGGCCAACGTCCTGACTTTC	CASRPPTGNSGANVLTF	.	TRBJ2-6	TRBV28	.
TGCGCCAGCTTCCCAGGTTCGGACAATCGACTCTATGGCTACACCTTC	CASFPGSDNRLYGYTF	.	TRBJ1-2	TRBV23-1	.
TGTGCCAGCAGCGTAGGGATGAGGATCAGTACACCCCTCCACTTT	CASSVGMRISTPLHF	.	TRBJ1-6	TRBV9	.
TGTGCCACCAGCAATATAGACTACGAGCAGTACTTC	CATSNIDYEQYF	.	TRBJ2-7	TRBV15	.
TGTGCCAGCAGTTCCGCAGGGGGACCCTACGAGCAGTACTTC	CASSSAGGPYEQYF	.	TRBJ2-7	TRBV27	TRBD1
TGTGCTAGCAGCGCCGGGACAGGGAGAGGAGATACGCAGTATTTT	CASSAGTGRGDTQYF	.	TRBJ2-3	TRBV7-7	TRBD1
TGCGCCAGCAGCTTGGGGCTAGCGGGAGGGATACAAGAGACCCAGTACTTC	CASSLGLAGGIQETQYF	.	TRBJ2-5	TRBV5-1	TRBD2
TGTGCCAGCAGCCCGACCGGGACAGGGTCTAGAAACACCATATATTTT	CASSPTGTGSRNTIYF	.	TRBJ1-3	TRBV11-2	TRBD1
TGTGCCAGCACCAAAGACAGGGGTACCTACGAGCAGTACTTC	CASTKDRGTYEQYF	.	TRBJ2-7	TRBV5-4	TRBD1
TGTGCCAGCAGTTGGTTGGGGGCACAAGAGACCCAGTACTTC	CASSWLGAQETQYF	.	TRBJ2-5	TRBV6-5	.
TGTGCCAGCAGCTTAGATCTGACGAGCGGTCGGTCCCCAGATACGCAGTATTTT	CASSLDLTSGRSPDTQYF	few	TRBJ2-3	TRBV11-3	.
TGCGCCAGCAGCTTAGGGAGGACAGGGGCCCAAGAGACCCAGTACTTC	CASSLGRTGAQETQYF	.	TRBJ2-5	TRBV5-1	TRBD1
TGTGCCAGCAGTTACTCGAGAGTCCGAAAGGAGACCCAGTACTTC	CASSYSRVRKETQYF	.	TRBJ2-5	TRBV6-5	.
TGTGCCTGGAGTCCCGGACAGGGGCCTCAGCCCCAGCATTTT	CAWSPGQGPQPQHF	medium-sized	TRBJ1-5	TRBV30	TRBD1
TGTGCCAGCAGCTTTTCAGCGGGAGGGAGTGCAGATACGCAGTATTTT	CASSFSAGGSADTQYF	.	TRBJ2-3	TRBV7-6	TRBD2
TGCAGCGTGGGGACAGGGGGCGCATTCTCCTACGAGCAGTACTTC	CSVGTGGAFSYEQYF	.	TRBJ2-7	TRBV29-1	TRBD1
TGTGCCAGCAGCCCCCGTTTCACCTTGCGGGGGAGCACAGATACGCAGTATTTT	CASSPRFTLRGSTDTQYF	few	TRBJ2-3	TRBV5-4	TRBD2
TGTGCCAGCGAGACCGGGACTAGCGGGAGACTCGCCAAAAACATTCAGTACTTC	CASETGTSGRLAKNIQYF	few	TRBJ2-4	TRBV7-9	TRBD2
TGCGCCAGCAGCTTGGAGGCAGGGGGCCGGTCCTACGAGCAGTACTTC	CASSLEAGGRSYEQYF	.	TRBJ2-7	TRBV5-1	TRBD1
TGTGCCAGCAGCTTGGGAGGGCTCGGGGAGTTTAATGAAAAACTGTTTTTT	CASSLGGLGEFNEKLFF	.	TRBJ1-4	TRBV5-6	.
TGCGCCTGGAGCCTAGAGGAAGGCTACACCTTC	CAWSLEEGYTF	.	TRBJ1-2	TRBV30	.
TGCAGCGTCCTACGGGGGGGGTTTGAGACCCAGTACTTC	CSVLRGGFETQYF	.	TRBJ2-5	TRBV29-1	TRBD2
TGTGCCAGCAGCCCGGACAGGGGGCTTTATAACTATGGCTACACCTTC	CASSPDRGLYNYGYTF	.	TRBJ1-2	TRBV7-2	TRBD1
TGCAGCGGGCAGGGGTCCGGCTACGAGCAGTACTTC	CSGQGSGYEQYF	.	TRBJ2-7	TRBV29-1	.
TGTGCCAGCAGCCAACGCCGGGGACAGGGGTACAATGAGCAGTTCTTC	CASSQRRGQGYNEQFF	.	TRBJ2-1	TRBV7-3	TRBD1
TGTGCCAGCAGCGGGGGACTAGCGGGGCTACAAGAGACCCAGTACTTC	CASSGGLAGLQETQYF	.	TRBJ2-5	TRBV5-4	TRBD2
TGTGCCAGCAGTTTATGGCGGGGTATGCGTAATTCACCCCTCCACTTT	CASSLWRGMRNSPLHF	.	TRBJ1-6	TRBV28	.
TGTGCCATCAGTGAGTCAGGGGGGAACACTGAAGCTTTCTTT	CAISESGGNTEAFF	.	TRBJ1-1	TRBV10-3	.